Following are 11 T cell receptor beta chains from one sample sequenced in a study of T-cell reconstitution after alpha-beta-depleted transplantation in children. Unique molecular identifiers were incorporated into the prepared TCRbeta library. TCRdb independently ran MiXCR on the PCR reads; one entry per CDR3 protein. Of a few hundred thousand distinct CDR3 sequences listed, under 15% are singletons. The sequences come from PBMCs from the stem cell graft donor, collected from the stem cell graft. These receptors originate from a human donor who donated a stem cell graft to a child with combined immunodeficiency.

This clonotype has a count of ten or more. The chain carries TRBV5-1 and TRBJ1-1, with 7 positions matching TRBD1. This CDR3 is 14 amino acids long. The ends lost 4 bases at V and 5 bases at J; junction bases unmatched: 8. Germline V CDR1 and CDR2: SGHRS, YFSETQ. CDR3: CASSPRGDRTEAFF. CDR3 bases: TGCGCCAGCAGCCCGCGGGGGGACAGAACTGAAGCTTTCTTT.

The CDR3 loop reads CATKGTGANEKLFF. CDR3 nucleotides: TGTGCCACCAAAGGGACTGGGGCTAATGAAAAACTGTTTTTT. This chain uses TRBV28 with TRBJ1-4; tentatively, D is TRBD1 (5 bases). CDR3 length equals 14 residues. Germline V lookup: CDR1 MDHEN, CDR2 SYDVKM. The V end lost 10 bases, the J end lost 3 bases, and 15 bases lay between the germline ends.

In DNA form, the CDR3 reads TGTGCCAGCAGCCCTGGGCGGGGGGAGTCCTACAATGAGCAGTTCTTC. Translating gives CASSPGRGESYNEQFF. The chain combines TRBV4-2 with TRBJ2-1; 8 bases line up with TRBD2. The CDR3 length is 16 residues. From germline, CDR1 is LGHNA and CDR2 YNFKEQ. V trimming: 4 bases; J trimming: 1 base; junction bases outside the gene matches: 6.

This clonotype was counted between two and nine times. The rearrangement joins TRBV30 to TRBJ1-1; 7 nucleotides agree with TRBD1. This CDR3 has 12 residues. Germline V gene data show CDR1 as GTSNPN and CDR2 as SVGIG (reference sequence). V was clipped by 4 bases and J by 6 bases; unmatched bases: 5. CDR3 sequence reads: CAWTPGGAEAFF. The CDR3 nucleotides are TGTGCCTGGACTCCAGGGGGTGCTGAAGCTTTCTTT. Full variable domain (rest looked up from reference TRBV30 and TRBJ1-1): SQTIHQWPATLVQPVGSPLSLECTVEGTSNPNLYWYRQAAGRGLQLLFYSVGIGQISSEVPQNLSASRPQDRQFILSSKKLLLSDSGFYLCAWTPGGAEAFFGQGTRLTVV.

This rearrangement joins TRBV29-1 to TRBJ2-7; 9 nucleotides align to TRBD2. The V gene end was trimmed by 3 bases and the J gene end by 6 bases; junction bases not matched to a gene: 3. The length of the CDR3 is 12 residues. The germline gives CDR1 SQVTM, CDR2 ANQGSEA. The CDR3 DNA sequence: TGCAGCGTTGAGGTAGCGGGAGCCGAGCAGTACTTC. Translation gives CSVEVAGAEQYF.

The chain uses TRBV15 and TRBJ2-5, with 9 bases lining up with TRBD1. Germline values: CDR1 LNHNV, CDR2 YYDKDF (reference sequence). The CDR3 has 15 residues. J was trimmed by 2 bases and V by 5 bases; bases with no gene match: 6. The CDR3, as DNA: TGTGCCACCAGCGACAGGGGGTCTTCTCAAGAGACCCAGTACTTC. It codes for CATSDRGSSQETQYF.

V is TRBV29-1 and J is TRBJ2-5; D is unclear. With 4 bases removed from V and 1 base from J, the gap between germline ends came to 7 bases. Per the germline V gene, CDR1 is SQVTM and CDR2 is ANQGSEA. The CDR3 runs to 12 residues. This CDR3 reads CSVGGSQETQYF. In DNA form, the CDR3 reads TGCAGCGTTGGCGGATCCCAAGAGACCCAGTACTTC.

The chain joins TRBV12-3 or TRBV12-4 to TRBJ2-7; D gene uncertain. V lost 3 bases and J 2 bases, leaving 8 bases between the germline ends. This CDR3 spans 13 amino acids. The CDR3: CASSFHRTYEQYF. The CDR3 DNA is TGTGCCAGCAGTTTTCACAGAACCTACGAGCAGTACTTC.

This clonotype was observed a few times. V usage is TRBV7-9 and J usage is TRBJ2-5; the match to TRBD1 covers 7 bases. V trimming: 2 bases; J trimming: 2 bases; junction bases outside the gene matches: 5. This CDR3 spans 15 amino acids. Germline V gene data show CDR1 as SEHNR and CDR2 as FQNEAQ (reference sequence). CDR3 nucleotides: TGTGCCAGCAGCTTAACCAGGGGGTATCAAGAGACCCAGTACTTC. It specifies CASSLTRGYQETQYF.

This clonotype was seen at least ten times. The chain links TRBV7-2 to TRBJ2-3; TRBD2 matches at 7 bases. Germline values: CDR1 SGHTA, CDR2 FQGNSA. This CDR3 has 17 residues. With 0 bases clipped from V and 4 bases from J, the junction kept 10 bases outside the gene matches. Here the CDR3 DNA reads TGTGCCAGCAGCTTAGCGGGAGGGCGACTAGGGGCAGATACGCAGTATTTT. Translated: CASSLAGGRLGADTQYF.

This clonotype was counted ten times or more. The CDR3 DNA is TGCGCCAGCAGCTTGGGGGGACTAGGCCGAACAGATACGCAGTATTTT. Its translation: CASSLGGLGRTDTQYF. The chain combines TRBV5-1 with TRBJ2-3; 8 bases match TRBD2. Germline lookup yields CDR1 SGHRS and CDR2 YFSETQ. The J segment lost 3 bases and the V segment lost 0 bases, leaving 6 bases of the junction unmatched. The CDR3 spans 16 residues.